The table lists the clone carrying this TCR beta chain with a count of one. The data were obtained in a study of blood T cell repertoires in COVID-19. This table comes from immunoSEQ multiplex PCR, and its TCRdb copy is limited to in-frame clones, with some not included. The table lists 90,000 to 120,000 clones, approximately 81% of them singletons. V was cut by 1 base and J by 5 bases, with 15 bases left in between. Germline loops: CDR1 MGHRA, CDR2 YSYEKL. The CDR3 runs to 16 residues. The chain is built from TRBV4-1 and TRBJ1-5, with D tentatively TRBD1 (5 bases). What was sequenced was peripheral blood. This clonotype originated in a human donor in a cohort sampled during active COVID-19. The CDR3 here is CASSQGGRLGDQPQHF. DNA for the CDR3: TGCGCCAGCAGCCAAGGGGGCAGGCTAGGGGATCAGCCCCAGCATTTT.